This is a list of T cell receptor beta chains from one sample in a study of T-cell memory formation after mild COVID-19. TCRdb itself ran the 5' RACE reads through MiXCR, one entry per CDR3 protein. Of 350,000 to 500,000 distinct CDR3 sequences listed, 15% to 20% were seen once; the top ten hold 7.5% to 9.5%. The sequenced sample consisted of PBMCs or a T cell subset sorted from them (not recorded which). The receptor set was obtained from an adult woman who had mild COVID-19 (a few samples of this study predate the infection). Cell type and time point are not known. Both conserved end residues are part of each CDR3. D genes are given only for firm matches. Size is omitted from some rows. Given values are once, few, many or a class for expanded clones.

v_gene,d_gene,abundance,j_gene,CDR3aa,CDR3nt
TRBV9,TRBD1,NA,TRBJ1-2,CASNRGHGYTF,TGTGCCAGCAACAGGGGGCATGGCTACACCTTC
TRBV20-1,TRBD2,few,TRBJ2-7,CSASQRTSSPYEQYF,TGCAGTGCTAGTCAGCGGACTAGCAGTCCTTACGAGCAGTACTTC
TRBV20-1,TRBD2,NA,TRBJ2-3,CRTSGGRSTDTQYF,TGCAGAACTAGCGGGGGCCGTAGCACAGATACGCAGTATTTT
TRBV24-1,TRBD2,NA,TRBJ2-2,CATSGGASGSKNTGELFF,TGTGCCACCAGTGGCGGGGCTAGCGGGAGCAAGAACACCGGGGAGCTGTTTTTT
TRBV27,NA,few,TRBJ1-2,CASSSGGRLGYTF,TGTGCCAGCAGTTCCGGGGGGCGCCTTGGCTACACCTTC
TRBV5-4,NA,NA,TRBJ1-1,CASSLWSMNTEAFF,TGTGCCAGCAGCTTATGGAGTATGAACACTGAAGCTTTCTTT
TRBV24-1,NA,NA,TRBJ2-1,CATSDLAGGGPGDEQFF,TGTGCCACCAGTGATTTGGCCGGTGGTGGGCCCGGGGATGAGCAGTTCTTC
TRBV19,TRBD1,NA,TRBJ2-1,CASSMWTGYNEQFF,TGTGCCAGTAGTATGTGGACAGGTTACAATGAGCAGTTCTTC
TRBV19,TRBD2,few,TRBJ2-2,CASSISGRAPGELFF,TGTGCCAGTAGTATTAGCGGGAGGGCGCCCGGGGAGCTGTTTTTT
TRBV9,TRBD2,NA,TRBJ2-5,CASSVAGTSWETQYF,TGTGCCAGCAGCGTAGCCGGGACTAGCTGGGAGACCCAGTACTTC
TRBV7-8,NA,NA,TRBJ1-4,CASSRFATNEKLFF,TGTGCCAGCAGCCGTTTCGCAACTAATGAAAAACTGTTTTTT
TRBV7-8,TRBD2,NA,TRBJ2-3,CASSITSGITDTQYF,TGTGCCAGCAGCATAACAAGCGGGATCACAGATACGCAGTATTTT
TRBV4-3,NA,few,TRBJ2-1,CASSQVGSSYNEQFF,TGCGCCAGCAGCCAAGTTGGGAGCTCCTACAATGAGCAGTTCTTC
TRBV9,TRBD2,NA,TRBJ2-7,CASSPSGRIYEQYF,TGTGCCAGCAGCCCTAGCGGGAGAATCTACGAGCAGTACTTC
TRBV7-9,NA,NA,TRBJ2-7,CASSPEQVLSYEQYF,TGTGCCAGCAGCCCCGAACAGGTCTTATCCTACGAGCAGTACTTC
TRBV10-3,NA,NA,TRBJ1-2,CAIAATGLGYTF,TGTGCCATCGCCGCCACGGGCCTCGGCTACACCTTC
TRBV6-5,NA,few,TRBJ1-2,CASRLDRGGYTF,TGTGCCAGCAGGCTCGACCGGGGTGGCTACACCTTC
TRBV12-3/TRBV12-4,NA,few,TRBJ1-2,CASRGIDRPYGYTF,TGTGCCAGCAGGGGGATCGACAGGCCCTATGGCTACACCTTC
TRBV3-1,NA,few,TRBJ2-1,CASSRKPLSSYNEQFF,TGTGCCAGCAGCCGAAAGCCCTTGAGCTCCTACAATGAGCAGTTCTTC
TRBV7-8,NA,NA,TRBJ2-7,CASRSPGRSSYEQYF,TGTGCCAGCAGAAGTCCGGGACGGTCCTCCTACGAGCAGTACTTC
TRBV29-1,TRBD1,NA,TRBJ2-1,CSVVPRDRANEQFF,TGCAGCGTTGTTCCCCGGGACAGGGCAAATGAGCAGTTCTTC
TRBV4-3,NA,few,TRBJ2-3,CASSRPPHGVRTDTQYF,TGCGCCAGCAGCCGCCCACCCCACGGGGTCCGCACAGATACGCAGTATTTT
TRBV6-1,NA,NA,TRBJ2-7,CASSEVAGILYEQYF,TGTGCCAGCAGTGAAGTGGCGGGGATACTCTACGAGCAGTACTTC
TRBV24-1,NA,NA,TRBJ1-5,CATADSQSSNQPQHF,TGTGCCACCGCGGACAGTCAAAGTAGCAATCAGCCCCAGCATTTT
TRBV3-1,TRBD2,NA,TRBJ2-3,CASSPWTSGADTQYF,TGTGCCAGCAGCCCCTGGACTAGCGGGGCAGATACGCAGTATTTT
TRBV5-1,TRBD2,many,TRBJ2-1,CASSLASGSPSYNEQFF,TGCGCCAGCAGCTTGGCGAGCGGGAGTCCTTCCTACAATGAGCAGTTCTTC